Detailed here is one TCR beta chain. Its target is not known. The data were obtained in a study of lymphopenia after photon versus proton radiotherapy. Study outcomes and limitations: Post-nadir diversity loss with photons came from oligoclonal expansion, particularly CD8+ Temra cells. Better survival with proton therapy was suggested as possible, not demonstrated. Proton therapy kept repertoires fairly stable, unlike photons, which gained effector/memory cells.

CDR1 and CDR2 from the germline V gene are DFQATT and SNEGSKA (reference sequence). The V end lost 7 bases, the J end lost 6 bases, and 10 bases lay between the germline ends. This CDR3 is built from 11 residues. Measured with immunoSEQ multiplex PCR; TCRdb has only the in-frame clones, and not every one. The sample yields more than 50,000 clones, around 80% seen once. The V and J genes are TRBV20-1 and TRBJ2-4; D is perhaps TRBD1 (6 bases). The receptor was derived from a man aged 50 to 60 with gastric cancer. Specimen: peripheral blood, collected from a patient treated with photon-based radiotherapy. CDR3 amino acids: CSVQQGNIQYF. CDR3 nucleotide sequence: TGCAGTGTGCAACAGGGAAACATTCAGTACTTC.